The 25 T cell receptor beta chains listed next were all sequenced from one sample in a study of cytomegalovirus exposure and HLA in healthy donors. Researchers ran the PCR with 60 Vbeta and 13 Jbeta primers. TCRdb keeps only in-frame clones here, not all; method: immunoSEQ multiplex PCR. The sample has over 100,000 clones, 65% to 90% seen once; the top ten hold just under 3%. The source material was PBMCs. These receptors were collected from a woman between 18 and 29 years old in good health and CMV-seropositive.

The chain has TRBV6-4 and TRBJ2-1, with D possibly TRBD1 on 6 matching bases. CDR3 length: 15 residues. The germline CDR1 and CDR2 sequences are MRHNA and SNTAGT. The V gene lost 6 bases and the J gene lost 2 bases, with 14 bases spanning the gap. CDR3 region: CASSEQGLPYNEQFF. The CDR3 nucleotides are TGTGCCAGCAGCGAACAGGGATTACCCTACAATGAGCAGTTCTTC.

There are a few counts of this clone. The chain is built from TRBV25-1 and TRBJ1-1; no clear D gene. This CDR3 has 12 residues. Per the germline V gene, CDR1 is MGHDK and CDR2 is SYGVNS. CDR3 amino acids: CAAEGWNTEAFF. The CDR3 bases are TGTGCGGCCGAGGGATGGAACACTGAAGCTTTCTTT.

This sequence joins TRBV6-1 and TRBJ2-3; 8 bases match TRBD2. The CDR3 consists of 16 residues. Germline V gene data show CDR1 as MNHNS and CDR2 as SASEGT. J gave up 3 bases and V 4 bases, and 9 bases lay outside the gene matches. DNA of the CDR3: TGTGCCAGCAGTGGGGCAAGCGGGGGTTTTACAGATACGCAGTATTTT. This codes for CASSGASGGFTDTQYF.

The J gene is TRBJ2-1, the V gene TRBV4-1, with 10 bases that match TRBD2. Trimming removed 3 bases from V and 9 bases from J; junction bases left unmatched: 20. CDR1 is MGHRA and CDR2 is YSYEKL in the germline V gene. The length of the CDR3 is 19 residues. CDR3 amino acids: CASSQMGGAGAGGPGEQFF. The CDR3 coding sequence is TGCGCCAGCAGCCAGATGGGAGGGGCGGGAGCGGGGGGGCCGGGTGAGCAGTTCTTC.

This clone came up a few times. The J gene is TRBJ1-3, the V gene TRBV5-6; D is perhaps TRBD1 (6 bases). Per germline, CDR1 SGHDT and CDR2 YYEEEE. The CDR3 covers 14 residues. Deletions cut 3 bases from V and 2 bases from J, with 9 bases between. CDR3 nucleotide sequence: TGTGCCAGCAGCTCGAGACAGGCTGGAAACACCATATATTTT. It encodes CASSSRQAGNTIYF.

The chain carries TRBV7-2 and TRBJ1-5; D is ambiguous. V gave up 2 bases and J gave up 0 bases, with 8 bases separating them. This CDR3 has 15 residues. Germline V gene lookup returns CDR1 SGHTA and CDR2 FQGNSA. The CDR3 DNA follows: TGTGCCAGCAGCTTATCCCCCGGTAGCAATCAGCCCCAGCATTTT. Translated: CASSLSPGSNQPQHF.

The chain has TRBV5-4 and TRBJ1-2, with 7 positions matching TRBD1. V was clipped by 4 bases and J by 5 bases; unmatched bases: 11. Germline CDR1 reads SGHNT; CDR2 reads YYREEE (reference sequence). This CDR3 has 15 amino acids. The CDR3 is CASSIDRASYYGYTF. For the CDR3, the DNA is TGTGCCAGCAGCATCGACAGGGCCTCGTATTATGGCTACACCTTC.

CDR3 in amino acids: CASSESGLEGAVGYTF. The CDR3 coding sequence is TGCGCCAGCAGTGAGTCCGGATTAGAAGGGGCGGTTGGCTACACCTTC. The chain has TRBV10-1 and TRBJ1-2; possibly TRBD1 for D (5 bases). The length of the CDR3 is 16 residues. Germline values: CDR1 WNHNN, CDR2 SYGVQD (reference sequence). V was shortened by 0 bases and J by 7 bases, with 18 bases between the two germline ends.

The chain carries TRBV7-2 and TRBJ2-2; D may be TRBD1 (6 bases). The CDR3 covers 17 residues. CDR1 SGHTA and CDR2 FQGNSA come from the germline V gene. V shed 0 bases and J shed 4 bases, with 15 bases lying between them. The CDR3 DNA sequence: TGTGCCAGCAGCTTAGCGCTGGACAGTAGGGCCACCGGGGAGCTGTTTTTT. Translating gives CASSLALDSRATGELFF.

The J gene is TRBJ1-3, the V gene TRBV2, with D perhaps TRBD1 (6 bases). Germline CDR1 is SNHLY and CDR2 is FYNNEI. The CDR3 has 16 residues. Trimming cost V 5 bases and J 2 bases, with 16 bases left between them. The CDR3 coding sequence is TGTGCCAGCAGTAAATCCCCCGGGACAACTGGAAACACCATATATTTT. It translates to CASSKSPGTTGNTIYF.

This chain connects TRBV4-1 to TRBJ2-2, with a tentative D call TRBD1 (6 bases). Germline CDR1 is MGHRA and CDR2 is YSYEKL. This CDR3 contains 17 residues. V lost 3 bases and J 4 bases, leaving 18 bases between the germline ends. The CDR3 protein is CASSHQPPGAVTGELFF. The CDR3 nucleotides are TGCGCCAGCAGCCACCAGCCCCCAGGGGCGGTCACCGGGGAGCTGTTTTTT.

This chain joins TRBV6-1 and TRBJ1-5; D remains ambiguous. Germline CDR1 reads MNHNS; CDR2 reads SASEGT. There are 15 residues in the CDR3. V was clipped by 9 bases and J by 0 bases, with 15 bases between them. CDR3 in amino acids: CASPRKGDSNQPQHF. In DNA form, the CDR3 reads TGTGCCAGTCCGCGGAAAGGAGATAGCAATCAGCCCCAGCATTTT.

This clone was recorded once. The chain joins TRBV29-1 to TRBJ1-3; D gene ambiguous. This CDR3 has 14 amino acids. The V gene lost 4 bases and the J gene lost 0 bases, with 10 bases spanning the gap. Germline values: CDR1 SQVTM, CDR2 ANQGSEA. The CDR3 region is CSVVDTSSGNTIYF. The CDR3 region has the DNA TGCAGCGTTGTCGACACCAGCTCTGGAAACACCATATATTTT.

The genes are TRBV6-5 and TRBJ1-1; D uncertain. Deletions cut 6 bases from V and 5 bases from J, with 10 bases between. Germline-derived CDR1 and CDR2 are MNHEY and SVGAGI. The CDR3 length is 12 residues. CDR3 protein: CASRREGTEAFF. The CDR3 coding sequence is TGTGCCAGCAGGCGCGAGGGAACTGAAGCTTTCTTT.

V gene TRBV7-3 combines with J gene TRBJ2-3; 8 positions match TRBD2. V dropped 0 bases and J dropped 2; count of bases not matched to a gene: 4. This CDR3 contains 16 residues. Germline V gene sequence: CDR1 SGHTA, CDR2 FQGTGA. CDR3 DNA sequence: TGTGCCAGCAGCTTAACTGGCGGGGGGACCACAGATACGCAGTATTTT. Its translation is CASSLTGGGTTDTQYF.

The genes are TRBV19 and TRBJ2-1, with 9 nucleotides matching TRBD1. Germline assignment: CDR1 LNHDA and CDR2 SQIVND (reference sequence). The CDR3 sequence is 14 residues long. With V trimmed by 2 bases and J by 8 bases, 4 bases remained unmatched. The CDR3 sequence is CASSIRRDRDEQFF. DNA of the CDR3: TGTGCCAGTAGTATACGCCGGGACAGGGATGAGCAGTTCTTC.

The rearrangement joins TRBV11-2 to TRBJ2-5; 10 bases match TRBD1. Looked up from germline, CDR1 is SGHAT and CDR2 is FQNNGV. V gave up 5 bases and J gave up 4 bases; unmatched junction bases: 10. This CDR3 region has 16 residues. The CDR3: CASSPPGQGSRETQYF. The CDR3 region has the DNA TGTGCCAGCAGCCCCCCGGGACAGGGGTCGAGAGAGACCCAGTACTTC.

This sequence joins TRBV11-2 and TRBJ1-1; 8 bases map to TRBD1. CDR3 length equals 12 residues. Germline CDR1 and CDR2: SGHAT and FQNNGV. V lost 3 bases and J lost 6; bases outside the gene matches: 0. CDR3 nucleotide sequence: TGTGCCAGCAGCTTGGACAGGGCTGAAGCTTTCTTT. This translates into CASSLDRAEAFF. The full variable domain, in which reference TRBV11-2 and TRBJ1-1 provide the parts outside the CDR3, is EAGVAQSPRYKIIEKRQSVAFWCNPISGHATLYWYQQILGQGPKLLIQFQNNGVVDDSQLPKDRFSAERLKGVDSTLKIQPAKLEDSAVYLCASSLDRAEAFFGQGTRLTVV.

This clone was picked up a small number of times. The V and J genes are TRBV18 and TRBJ2-2; D is unclear. Germline CDR1 and CDR2: KGHSH and LQKENI. Trimming cost V 0 bases and J 7 bases, with 9 bases left between them. The CDR3 is 14 amino acids. As DNA, the CDR3 is TGTGCCAGCTCACCACCTACCGGTTTCGGGGAGCTGTTTTTT. Encoded protein: CASSPPTGFGELFF.

The chain couples TRBV6-5 to TRBJ1-6; possible D gene TRBD1, 6 bases. Germline V gene data show CDR1 as MNHEY and CDR2 as SVGAGI. V was clipped by 7 bases and J by 4 bases, with 11 bases between them. This CDR3 is 14 amino acids long. The CDR3 is CASTWGLYNSPLHF. In nucleotides, the CDR3 is TGTGCCAGCACCTGGGGGCTGTATAATTCACCCCTCCACTTT.

The count of this clone is one. The J gene is TRBJ1-5, the V gene TRBV7-9; D remains unclear. Germline V gives CDR1 SEHNR, CDR2 FQNEAQ (reference sequence). The CDR3 has 14 residues. V lost 3 bases, J lost 1 base, and 7 bases lay in between. The CDR3 DNA is TGTGCCAGCAGCTTCGGGGTGAGCAATCAGCCCCAGCATTTT. Its translation is CASSFGVSNQPQHF.

The gene calls are TRBV5-4 and TRBJ2-3; 13 nucleotides agree with TRBD2. CDR3 size: 16 residues. Germline assignment: CDR1 SGHNT and CDR2 YYREEE (reference sequence). Germline trimming cut 5 bases from V and 3 bases from J; bases unmatched to any gene: 6. DNA of the CDR3: TGTGCCAGCAGACGGGGACTAGCGGGGAGGACAGATACGCAGTATTTT. Residues: CASRRGLAGRTDTQYF.

The CDR3 sequence: CASSLGGLIDSPLHF. CDR3 DNA sequence: TGCGCCAGCAGCTTGGGGGGGCTAATCGATTCACCCCTCCACTTT. The V gene is TRBV5-1, the J gene TRBJ1-6; weak D call: TRBD1 (6 bases). The germline gives CDR1 SGHRS, CDR2 YFSETQ. The CDR3 runs to 15 residues. V shed 0 bases and J shed 8 bases, with 12 bases lying between them.

This chain joins TRBV30 and TRBJ1-3; D call uncertain. The CDR3 runs to 13 residues. Trimming took 3 bases from V and 0 from J, leaving 6 bases between them. The germline V gene has CDR1 GTSNPN and CDR2 SVGIG (reference sequence). The CDR3 DNA follows: TGTGCCTGGAGCCCCGGCTCTGGAAACACCATATATTTT. Translated, it gives CAWSPGSGNTIYF.

This clone was seen just once. This rearrangement joins TRBV2 to TRBJ1-2, with 8 bases matching TRBD1. CDR3 length: 16 residues. V trimming: 0 bases; J trimming: 5 bases; junction bases outside the gene matches: 8. CDR1 is SNHLY and CDR2 is FYNNEI in the germline V gene. CDR3 loop: CASSEAQGQGRYGYTF. The CDR3, as DNA: TGTGCCAGCAGTGAAGCGCAAGGACAGGGAAGATATGGCTACACCTTC.